This T cell receptor (beta chain) was recorded in a study of CD8 T cells in ankylosing spondylitis. Study-level points and caveats: Ankylosing spondylitis blood appeared to be characterized by a TCR beta motif of about 8 highly homologous variants.

Remarks on this clonotype: Antigen: not known.

CDR1 and CDR2 from the germline V gene are SGHTA and FQGNSA. Trimming took off 0 bases at V and 11 bases at J, with 14 bases between the two ends. The CDR3 is 14 residues long. Preparation of TCR beta libraries was done by quantitative 5'-RACE with molecular barcodes. MiXCR was run by TCRdb on the 5' RACE reads, yielding one entry per CDR3 protein. Of hundreds of thousands of distinct CDR3 sequences in the sample, about 12% were seen once. The sequenced sample consisted of blood, either unsorted or a sorted T cell fraction (not recorded which). The chain uses TRBV7-2 and TRBJ1-5; D is perhaps TRBD1 (5 bases). This TCR came from a male donor with ankylosing spondylitis. The CDR3 DNA reads as TGTGCCAGCAGCTTAGCGCAAGGTGGAGGGGCCCAGCATTTT. Translation: CASSLAQGGGAQHF.